The clone carrying this T cell receptor beta chain was seen only a few times. Its specificity is unknown. The trim removed 8 bases at V and 5 bases at J, leaving 5 bases unmatched. Germline V CDR1 and CDR2: MNHEY, SVGAGI. The CDR3 is made up of 14 amino acids. The data stem from a study of post-analysis software for immune sequencing data. Points from the study as a whole: Controls showed lower frequencies than patients for 4 or 5 TRBV segments, and TRBV5-6, TRBV5-1 and TRBV20-1 were among these.

TCR beta cDNA libraries included unique molecular identifiers. TCRdb reprocessed the PCR reads via MiXCR and lists one record per CDR3 protein. The profile shows roughly 400,000 distinct CDR3 sequences, more than 30% of them singletons. The TCR comes from a girl aged 2 to 10 with multiple sclerosis. The sample consisted of blood. J is TRBJ2-5 and V is TRBV6-5, with 13 bases aligning to TRBD2. CDR3 sequence reads: CASGKTSGRETQYF. CDR3 sequence (DNA): TGTGCCAGCGGAAAGACTAGCGGGAGGGAGACCCAGTACTTC.